A selection of T cell receptor beta chains follows, all from one sample in a study of identical twins. Using its own MiXCR run on the 5' RACE reads, TCRdb lists one record per CDR3 protein. The data contain around 490,000 distinct CDR3 sequences, approximately 20% of them singletons. These data were also reused for a study on yellow fever vaccine responses in identical twins.

The sample was CD4+ T cells sorted from blood. These receptors all come from a woman aged 18-29 years in good health. CDR3s include the opening cysteine and the closing phenylalanine or tryptophan. A D gene is named only where the DNA matches it firmly. The listing skips clone size in some rows; elsewhere it reads once, few, many or a size class.

TRBV10-3	-	-	TRBJ2-3	CAISDGSASTDTQYF	TGTGCCATCAGTGACGGAAGCGCTAGCACAGATACGCAGTATTTT
TRBV15	TRBD2	-	TRBJ2-1	CATSRDPRLAGYNEQFF	TGTGCCACCAGCAGAGATCCACGGCTAGCGGGCTACAATGAGCAGTTCTTC
TRBV29-1	-	-	TRBJ2-7	CSVRPVGGPSYEQYF	TGCAGCGTTCGACCGGTTGGGGGTCCAAGCTACGAGCAGTACTTC
TRBV2	-	few	TRBJ2-1	CASSPWGGNSYNEQFF	TGTGCCAGCAGTCCCTGGGGGGGCAACTCCTACAATGAGCAGTTCTTC
TRBV7-8	-	few	TRBJ1-4	CASSFSTNEKLFF	TGTGCCAGCAGCTTCTCAACTAATGAAAAACTGTTTTTT
TRBV28	-	-	TRBJ1-4	CASSLIGATNEKLFF	TGTGCCAGCAGTTTAATCGGCGCAACTAATGAAAAACTGTTTTTT
TRBV7-8	TRBD2	few	TRBJ2-1	CASSWTSGFANEQFF	TGTGCCAGCAGCTGGACTAGCGGGTTTGCGAATGAGCAGTTCTTC
TRBV19	-	-	TRBJ1-1	CATSWTANTEAFF	TGTGCCACCTCGTGGACGGCGAACACTGAAGCTTTCTTT
TRBV2	-	few	TRBJ2-1	CASSSEFNYNEQFF	TGTGCCAGCAGTTCAGAGTTCAACTACAATGAGCAGTTCTTC
TRBV9	TRBD1	many	TRBJ1-6	CASSGQGSPLHF	TGTGCCAGCAGCGGACAGGGTTCACCCCTCCACTTT
TRBV3-1	-	-	TRBJ2-1	CASSQGTGYNEQFF	TGTGCCAGCAGCCAAGGCACAGGGTACAATGAGCAGTTCTTC
TRBV19	TRBD2	-	TRBJ2-3	CASSMEAGISTDTQYF	TGTGCCAGTAGTATGGAAGCGGGAATTAGCACAGATACGCAGTATTTT
TRBV7-8	TRBD2	-	TRBJ2-7	CASSLVGGSSSYEQYF	TGTGCCAGCAGCTTAGTCGGCGGGAGCAGCTCCTACGAGCAGTACTTC
TRBV20-1	-	-	TRBJ2-5	CSAITEIVETQYF	TGCAGTGCCATCACTGAGATTGTCGAGACCCAGTACTTC
TRBV7-9	-	-	TRBJ2-1	CASSLTGRYEQFF	TGTGCCAGCAGCCTAACGGGAAGGTATGAGCAGTTCTTC
TRBV6-5	TRBD1	-	TRBJ2-4	CASSSTGVKNIQYF	TGTGCCAGCAGTTCGACAGGGGTCAAAAACATTCAGTACTTC
TRBV14	TRBD1	-	TRBJ2-3	CASSRTQGARGDTQYF	TGTGCCAGCAGCCGCACACAGGGGGCGAGAGGAGATACGCAGTATTTT
TRBV12-3/TRBV12-4	-	-	TRBJ1-5	CASSPVHGDQPQHF	TGTGCCAGCAGTCCGGTACACGGAGATCAGCCCCAGCATTTT
TRBV4-1	-	once	TRBJ2-7	CASSQGPGTYEQYF	TGCGCCAGCAGCCAAGGCCCGGGGACCTACGAGCAGTACTTC
TRBV20-1	TRBD1	-	TRBJ2-7	CSARDRGSLSYEQYF	TGCAGTGCCAGAGACAGGGGTTCCCTCTCCTACGAGCAGTACTTC
TRBV7-9	-	-	TRBJ1-1	CASSYLGENTEAFF	TGTGCCAGCAGCTACTTAGGAGAGAACACTGAAGCTTTCTTT
TRBV10-3	-	-	TRBJ1-1	CAISGNSYTEAFF	TGTGCCATCAGTGGTAACAGTTACACTGAAGCTTTCTTT
TRBV20-1	-	once	TRBJ2-2	CSVSRGTADGELFF	TGCAGTGTCAGCCGGGGGACCGCGGACGGGGAGCTGTTTTTT
TRBV20-1	TRBD2	few	TRBJ2-5	CSARDPAGGQETQYF	TGCAGTGCTAGAGATCCGGCGGGAGGCCAAGAGACCCAGTACTTC
TRBV28	-	-	TRBJ1-1	CASSHNTEAFF	TGTGCCAGCAGCCACAACACTGAAGCTTTCTTT
TRBV10-3	TRBD2	few	TRBJ2-1	CAISSQGLAGSNEQFF	TGTGCCATCAGTTCCCAAGGATTAGCGGGATCGAATGAGCAGTTCTTC